The 25 T cell receptor beta chains in this list originate from one sample, sequenced in a study of cytomegalovirus exposure and HLA in healthy donors. With 60 Vbeta and 13 Jbeta primers, the PCR was carried out. Profiling relied on immunoSEQ multiplex PCR, and the TCRdb table lists in-frame clones only, not all of them. Altogether under 200,000 clones are present, approximately 80% being singletons, with the ten largest covering about 6%. The sequencing sample was made of PBMCs. Receptors originate from a woman aged 25 to 45 in good health and CMV-seropositive.

The rearrangement links TRBV5-6 to TRBJ2-2; no reliable D call. Trimming left V 1 base short and J 1 base short, with 5 bases between. The germline gives CDR1 SGHDT, CDR2 YYEEEE. The CDR3 is 14 residues long. For the CDR3, the DNA is TGTGCCAGCAGCTTGAACTGGAACACCGGGGAGCTGTTTTTT. This codes for CASSLNWNTGELFF.

This sequence joins TRBV6-5 and TRBJ1-2; 9 bases fit TRBD1. Germline V lookup: CDR1 MNHEY, CDR2 SVGAGI. J was trimmed by 4 bases and V by 4 bases; bases with no gene match: 4. This CDR3 is 14 amino acids long. This CDR3 reads CASSWGQGSYGYTF. The CDR3 DNA follows: TGTGCCAGCAGTTGGGGACAGGGAAGCTATGGCTACACCTTC.

The CDR3 here is CASSLQGFGGSNEQFF. In DNA, the CDR3 is TGCGCCAGCAGCCTACAGGGGTTTGGGGGGAGTAATGAGCAGTTCTTC. This chain uses TRBV4-1 with TRBJ2-1; D is perhaps TRBD1 (7 bases). Germline CDR1 reads MGHRA; CDR2 reads YSYEKL. V was clipped by 4 bases and J by 7 bases, with 20 bases between them. CDR3 length equals 16 residues.

The table lists this clone with a few counts. V gene TRBV28 combines with J gene TRBJ1-1; TRBD1 agrees at 9 bases. The V and J ends lost 8 bases and 5 bases, in that order; junction bases with no gene match: 9. Germline CDR1 and CDR2: MDHEN and SYDVKM. The CDR3 is made up of 14 amino acids. The chain's CDR3 is CASGYGTGTTEAFF. Written as DNA, the CDR3 is TGTGCCAGCGGCTACGGGACAGGGACGACTGAAGCTTTCTTT. Combining the CDR3 with reference TRBV28 and TRBJ1-1 gives the whole variable domain DVKVTQSSRYLVKRTGEKVFLECVQDMDHENMFWYRQDPGLGLRLIYFSYDVKMKEKGDIPEGYSVSREKKERFSLILESASTNQTSMYLCASGYGTGTTEAFFGQGTRLTVV.

This clone was picked up a small number of times. This sequence joins TRBV4-1 and TRBJ2-1; 10 bases map to TRBD2. Germline assignment: CDR1 MGHRA and CDR2 YSYEKL. This CDR3 is built from 16 residues. With V trimmed by 0 bases and J by 5 bases, 4 bases remained unmatched. Here the CDR3 DNA reads TGCGCCAGCAGCCAAGAGTGGCTAGCGGGAGACAATGAGCAGTTCTTC. This translates into CASSQEWLAGDNEQFF.

The chain carries TRBV28 and TRBJ1-2, with 8 bases aligning to TRBD1. The V and J ends lost 3 bases and 0 bases, in that order; junction bases with no gene match: 9. This CDR3 contains 17 residues. Germline V gene data show CDR1 as MDHEN and CDR2 as SYDVKM. The CDR3 protein is CASSFLPDRGTNYGYTF. In DNA form, the CDR3 reads TGTGCCAGCAGTTTCCTCCCCGACAGGGGAACTAACTATGGCTACACCTTC.

J is TRBJ1-2 and V is TRBV29-1, with 10 bases matching TRBD1. Germline V lookup: CDR1 SQVTM, CDR2 ANQGSEA. V trimming: 4 bases; J trimming: 8 bases; junction bases outside the gene matches: 13. CDR3 size: 15 residues. Here the CDR3 reads CSVGTGTGVGRGYTF. DNA for the CDR3: TGCAGCGTTGGAACCGGGACAGGGGTAGGGCGAGGCTACACCTTC.

V gene TRBV4-2 combines with J gene TRBJ2-7; 8 positions agree with TRBD2. The J segment lost 3 bases and the V segment lost 4 bases, leaving 8 bases of the junction unmatched. The CDR3 runs 15 residues. CDR1 is LGHNA, CDR2 YNFKEQ, per germline. CDR3 DNA sequence: TGTGCCAGCAGCCCAGTCGGGGGGGACGACTACGAGCAGTACTTC. This sequence encodes CASSPVGGDDYEQYF.

The chain employs TRBV7-9 and TRBJ1-1; D unresolved. Germline V gene data show CDR1 as SEHNR and CDR2 as FQNEAQ (reference sequence). The CDR3 length is 13 residues. V dropped 6 bases and J dropped 11 bases, with 19 bases sitting between them. CDR3 DNA: TGTGCCAGCAGTTTGGACTTCGGGATTGACGCTTTCTTT. Its protein is CASSLDFGIDAFF.

The CDR3 DNA is TGTGCCAGCAGCACCGGCCACAGGGGCGCGGGCACAGATACGCAGTATTTT. Encoded protein: CASSTGHRGAGTDTQYF. V gene TRBV9 combines with J gene TRBJ2-3, with 7 bases lining up with TRBD1. The CDR3 consists of 17 residues. CDR1 and CDR2 from the germline V gene are SGDLS and YYNGEE. V lost 4 bases, J lost 1 base, and 12 bases stayed unmatched.

This sequence joins TRBV9 and TRBJ2-1, with D perhaps TRBD1 (6 bases). CDR3 length: 15 amino acids. Germline-derived CDR1 and CDR2 are SGDLS and YYNGEE. Trimming removed 1 base at V and 9 bases at J, with 17 bases between. CDR3 in amino acids: CASSVTHAGDAEQFF. The CDR3, as DNA: TGTGCCAGCAGCGTAACACACGCAGGGGACGCTGAGCAGTTCTTC.

This clone occurred a few times. J is TRBJ2-7 and V is TRBV28; 9 bases align to TRBD1. V shed 4 bases and J 3 bases; nucleotides not matched to a gene: 4. From germline, CDR1 is MDHEN and CDR2 SYDVKM. The CDR3 totals 14 residues. The CDR3 sequence is CASSSGTGLYEQYF. In DNA, the CDR3 is TGTGCCAGCAGTTCCGGGACAGGGCTCTACGAGCAGTACTTC.

The chain joins TRBV5-1 to TRBJ1-2; D may be TRBD1 (6 bases). Germline assignment: CDR1 SGHRS and CDR2 YFSETQ. V was shortened by 4 bases and J by 6 bases, with 22 bases between the two germline ends. The CDR3 sequence is 16 residues long. The CDR3 coding sequence is TGCGCCAGCAGCCCCCTCCCCCTAGGGGGAAACGATGGCTACACCTTC. This translates into CASSPLPLGGNDGYTF.

The V and J genes are TRBV2 and TRBJ2-1; the D is unclear. The CDR3 is 13 residues long. CDR1 is SNHLY, CDR2 FYNNEI, per germline. Between the trimmed V and J ends, which lost 7 bases and 9 bases, there was a span of 16 bases. Written as DNA, the CDR3 is TGTGCCAGCAATTACCAGAGGCGTGGTGAGCAGTTCTTC. Amino acids: CASNYQRRGEQFF.

The chain recombines TRBV14 with TRBJ1-2, with 9 bases matching TRBD1. The germline gives CDR1 SGHDN, CDR2 FVKESK. The length of the CDR3 is 16 residues. J lost 4 bases, V lost 2 bases, and 8 bases had no gene match. The chain's CDR3 is CASSQRTGANFYGYTF. The CDR3 coding sequence is TGTGCCAGCAGCCAACGGACAGGGGCGAACTTCTATGGCTACACCTTC.

Turning to this clone: The junction shows a germline mismatch at one end, possibly a read error. The chain is built from TRBV7-9 and TRBJ1-2, with 8 positions matching TRBD1. The CDR3 is 16 residues long. From germline, CDR1 is SEHNR and CDR2 FQNEAQ (reference sequence). CDR3 amino acids: CSSSLGHRGGSGGYTF. Written as DNA, the CDR3 is TGTTCCAGCAGCTTAGGACACAGGGGGGGCTCTGGTGGCTACACCTTC.

The chain links TRBV10-3 to TRBJ2-2, with a possible D match to TRBD2 (5 bases). The germline V gene has CDR1 ENHRY and CDR2 SYGVKD. The CDR3 has 15 amino acids. V gave up 6 bases and J gave up 2 bases, with 13 bases separating them. CDR3 residues: CAIRSGLANTGELFF. The CDR3 coding sequence is TGTGCCATCAGGTCCGGGCTAGCCAACACCGGGGAGCTGTTTTTT.

The rearrangement joins TRBV11-3 to TRBJ2-2, with 7 bases that match TRBD1. V gave up 3 bases and J gave up 1 base; unmatched junction bases: 2. The CDR3 sequence is 15 residues long. The V gene's germline CDR1 is SGHNT and CDR2 YENEEA. The CDR3 protein is CASSLYRGNTGELFF. Here the CDR3 DNA reads TGTGCCAGCAGCTTGTACAGGGGGAACACCGGGGAGCTGTTTTTT.

The CDR3, as DNA: TGCGCCAGCAGCCAAGATCAGGCAGGGTCAAGGGGTGAGCAGTACTTC. Protein: CASSQDQAGSRGEQYF. The chain combines TRBV4-1 with TRBJ2-7, with D possibly matching TRBD1 (5 bases). Germline V gene sequence: CDR1 MGHRA, CDR2 YSYEKL. The CDR3 length is 16 residues. The ends were cut back, 0 bases at V and 7 bases at J, with 19 bases in the middle.

This clone was seen only once. The chain is built from TRBV6-6 and TRBJ1-5; TRBD1 might be the D (6 bases). The CDR3 sequence is 15 residues long. The germline V gene has CDR1 MNHNY and CDR2 SVGAGI (reference sequence). The V and J ends lost 6 bases and 0 bases respectively, with 12 bases between them. The CDR3 bases are TGTGCCAGCAGGCCCGGACAGCATAGCAATCAGCCCCAGCATTTT. Amino acid sequence: CASRPGQHSNQPQHF.

This chain joins TRBV5-1 and TRBJ1-4; no reliable D call. CDR3 length: 14 amino acids. Germline values: CDR1 SGHRS, CDR2 YFSETQ. V dropped 3 bases and J dropped 7 bases, with 13 bases sitting between them. CDR3: CASSYSRRPEKLFF. In nucleotides, the CDR3 is TGCGCCAGCAGCTACAGCCGCCGCCCTGAAAAACTGTTTTTT.

As to this clone: The junction and the germline gene differ at one end; a read error may be behind it. The chain is built from TRBV9 and TRBJ2-7; 7 bases fit TRBD2. This CDR3 is 10 amino acids long. Germline CDR1 SGDLS, CDR2 YYNGEE. The DNA for the CDR3 is TGTGCCAGCAGCGGACTAGCTCTAACCTTC. Encoded protein: CASSGLALTF.

For the CDR3, the DNA is TGTGCCAGTGAGGAGAGTTTCGACACCGGGGAGCTGTTTTTT. This sequence encodes CASEESFDTGELFF. The chain is built from TRBV7-9 and TRBJ2-2, with D unclear. CDR3 size: 14 residues. Between the trimmed V and J ends, which lost 9 bases and 3 bases, there was a span of 14 bases. Germline CDR1 SEHNR, CDR2 FQNEAQ (reference sequence).

In its sample, this clone was seen a few times. The chain uses TRBV4-3 and TRBJ1-6; maybe TRBD1 (6 bases). The germline V and J ends were trimmed by 1 base and 0 bases, with 16 bases remaining between them. Germline V gives CDR1 LGHNA, CDR2 YSLEER. The CDR3 is 19 residues long. CDR3 in amino acids: CASSQVTGARSSYNSPLHF. In DNA, the CDR3 is TGCGCCAGCAGCCAAGTGACAGGCGCCAGAAGCTCCTATAATTCACCCCTCCACTTT.

This clone was found once. A read error may account for a junction end that differs from germline. The chain is built from TRBV7-7 and TRBJ2-5, with 8 bases identical to TRBD2. Germline V gene data show CDR1 as SSHAT and CDR2 as FNYEAQ (reference sequence). This CDR3 comprises 14 residues. The CDR3, as DNA: TGTGCTAGCAGCCCCCGCGGGGGGAGGGAGACCCAGTACTTC. Translating gives CASSPRGGRETQYF.